Listed below are T cell receptor beta chains from one sample, sequenced in a study of blood T cell repertoires in COVID-19. This table comes from immunoSEQ multiplex PCR, and its TCRdb copy is limited to in-frame clones, with some not included. Among about 48,000 clones, 65% to 85% were seen once, and the ten largest hold 15% to 20%. The sequencing input was peripheral blood. The receptor set was obtained from a human donor with active or convalescent COVID-19. The donor label of this sample is uncertain. CDR3s include the opening cysteine and the closing phenylalanine or tryptophan. The D gene is left open where the match is weak. Clone sizes are given selectively: once, few, many, or a class where the clone is expanded.

V	D	size	J	CDR3	DNA
TRBV28	.	few	TRBJ2-7	CASPGPNGYEQYF	TGTGCCAGCCCGGGTCCGAATGGCTACGAGCAGTACTTC
TRBV20-1	TRBD1	.	TRBJ2-1	CSASGQGAREQFF	TGCAGTGCTAGTGGGCAGGGGGCGAGGGAGCAGTTCTTC
TRBV30	TRBD1	few	TRBJ2-3	CAWSPDATGPGTQYF	TGTGCCTGGAGTCCGGACGCGACAGGGCCGGGCACGCAGTATTTT
TRBV19	.	once	TRBJ1-3	CAFRGSGNTIYF	TGTGCCTTCAGAGGCTCTGGAAACACCATATATTTT
TRBV27	TRBD1	.	TRBJ1-5	CASSLTGQLNQPQHF	TGTGCCAGCAGTTTAACGGGACAGCTCAATCAGCCCCAGCATTTT
TRBV28	TRBD2	.	TRBJ2-7	CASLGGDLYWEQYF	TGTGCCAGCCTCGGGGGGGACCTTTATTGGGAGCAGTACTTC
TRBV4-1	TRBD1	.	TRBJ2-7	CASSQRTGGDVEQYF	TGCGCCAGCAGCCAACGGACAGGGGGGGATGTCGAGCAGTACTTC
TRBV11-2	.	.	TRBJ2-1	CASSVLPLGEQFF	TGTGCCAGCAGCGTACTTCCTCTAGGTGAGCAGTTCTTC
TRBV4-1	.	.	TRBJ2-3	CASSTPRNPGPRGDTQYF	TGCGCCAGCTCGACCCCCCGGAATCCGGGGCCGCGGGGAGATACGCAGTATTTT
TRBV30	.	.	TRBJ2-4	CAWALLATKNIQYF	TGTGCCTGGGCCTTGTTAGCGACCAAAAACATTCAGTACTTC
TRBV7-9	.	.	TRBJ2-4	CASSLRGIIQYF	TGTGCCAGCAGCCTCAGGGGAATCATTCAGTACTTC
TRBV28	TRBD1	.	TRBJ1-5	CASSAQGAGQPQHF	TGTGCCAGCAGTGCCCAGGGGGCTGGTCAGCCCCAGCATTTT
TRBV7-2	.	.	TRBJ2-2	CASRQNTGELFF	TGTGCCAGCAGACAGAACACCGGGGAGCTGTTTTTT
TRBV4-1	TRBD2	.	TRBJ2-5	CASSTPPGAGDRETQYF	TGCGCCAGCAGCACACCCCCCGGGGCGGGAGATCGGGAGACCCAGTACTTC
TRBV29-1	.	.	TRBJ1-3	CSVEDRSSGNTIYF	TGCAGCGTTGAAGACCGTTCCTCTGGAAACACCATATATTTT
TRBV6-7	.	.	TRBJ2-7	CASSWALGEQYF	TGTGCCAGCAGTTGGGCATTGGGCGAGCAGTACTTC
TRBV7-2	TRBD1	.	TRBJ1-3	CASSLGYNRGNTIYF	TGTGCCAGCAGCTTAGGGTATAACAGGGGGAACACCATATATTTT
TRBV12-3/TRBV12-4	.	.	TRBJ2-5	CANSLREETQYF	TGTGCCAACTCTCTCCGGGAGGAGACCCAGTACTTC
TRBV7-3	.	few	TRBJ1-1	CASSPTGSMAEAFF	TGTGCCAGCAGCCCAACAGGGTCAATGGCTGAAGCTTTCTTT
TRBV19	.	.	TRBJ1-5	CASSPRTEYSNQPQHF	TGTGCCAGTAGTCCCCGGACAGAATATAGCAATCAGCCCCAGCATTTT
TRBV10-3	TRBD2	.	TRBJ2-3	CAISLAGGSSTDTQYF	TGTGCCATCAGCCTAGCGGGAGGTTCCAGCACAGATACGCAGTATTTT
TRBV9	.	.	TRBJ1-1	CASAGVNTEAFF	TGTGCCAGCGCGGGGGTGAACACTGAAGCTTTCTTT
TRBV11-3	.	.	TRBJ2-1	CASRRQGRIAGYNEQFF	TGTGCCAGCCGCAGACAGGGACGGATAGCGGGATACAATGAGCAGTTCTTC
TRBV18	.	.	TRBJ2-5	CASSPIGRETQYF	TGTGCCAGCTCACCAATCGGGAGAGAGACCCAGTACTTC
TRBV27	.	once	TRBJ2-1	CASSYPGAGNEQFF	TGTGCCAGCAGTTACCCGGGAGCAGGCAATGAGCAGTTCTTC
TRBV5-1	TRBD1	.	TRBJ1-2	CASGAGQGYGYTF	TGCGCCAGCGGAGCGGGACAGGGCTATGGCTACACCTTC
TRBV6-5	.	.	TRBJ2-1	CASRYDYANEQFF	TGTGCCAGCAGGTATGACTACGCCAATGAGCAGTTCTTC
TRBV7-2	.	few	TRBJ1-1	CASSLRTEAFF	TGTGCCAGCAGCCTCAGGACTGAAGCTTTCTTT
TRBV25-1	TRBD2	.	TRBJ2-7	CASSDPPGLEGYEQYF	TGTGCCAGCAGTGATCCCCCGGGACTAGAGGGGTACGAGCAGTACTTC
TRBV7-3	TRBD1	.	TRBJ2-7	CASSWGQGDRNEQYF	TGTGCCAGCAGCTGGGGACAGGGGGATAGGAACGAGCAGTACTTC
TRBV4-1	.	.	TRBJ1-6	CASSQEAGVRRSPLHF	TGCGCCAGCAGCCAAGAGGCAGGGGTTCGGAGGTCACCCCTCCACTTT
TRBV12-3/TRBV12-4	.	.	TRBJ1-2	CASSQQVQYGYTF	TGTGCCAGCAGCCAACAGGTTCAGTATGGCTACACCTTC
TRBV10-3	.	few	TRBJ2-7	CAISHDSYEQYF	TGTGCCATCAGCCACGACAGCTACGAGCAGTACTTC
TRBV30	.	.	TRBJ1-2	CAWTTANYGYTF	TGTGCCTGGACGACAGCTAACTATGGCTACACCTTC
TRBV7-2	.	.	TRBJ2-5	CASSLLGGTQYF	TGTGCCAGCAGCTTACTGGGGGGGACCCAGTACTTC